This T cell receptor beta chain was identified during a study of CD8 T cells in ankylosing spondylitis. This clonotype was detected a few times. Using its own MiXCR run on the 5' RACE reads, TCRdb lists one record per CDR3 protein. The sample has tens of thousands of distinct CDR3 sequences, 27% seen once. V shed 2 bases and J 4 bases; nucleotides not matched to a gene: 10. This CDR3 has 16 residues. Germline V CDR1 and CDR2: SGHKS, YYEKEE (reference sequence). The chain uses TRBV5-5 and TRBJ2-3; 7 positions agree with TRBD1. Input material: blood, either unsorted or a sorted T cell fraction (not recorded which). The sequence derives from a male donor with ankylosing spondylitis or in good health (not recorded which). The CDR3 DNA reads TGTGCCAGCAGCTTCAGGGGGACAGCTCTCCCAGATACGCAGTATTTT. Residues: CASSFRGTALPDTQYF.